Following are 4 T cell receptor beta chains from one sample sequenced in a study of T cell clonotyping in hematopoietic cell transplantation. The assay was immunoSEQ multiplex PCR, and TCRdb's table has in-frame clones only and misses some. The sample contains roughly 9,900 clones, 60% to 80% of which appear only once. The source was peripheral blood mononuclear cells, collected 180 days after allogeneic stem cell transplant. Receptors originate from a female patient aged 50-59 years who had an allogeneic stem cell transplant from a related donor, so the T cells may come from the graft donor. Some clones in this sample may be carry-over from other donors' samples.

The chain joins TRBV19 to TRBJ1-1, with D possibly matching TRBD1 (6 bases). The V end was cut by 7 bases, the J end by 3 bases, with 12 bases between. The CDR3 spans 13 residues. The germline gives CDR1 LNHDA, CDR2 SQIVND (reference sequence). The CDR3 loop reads CASIMGGYTEAFF. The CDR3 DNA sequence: TGTGCCAGTATAATGGGGGGCTACACTGAAGCTTTCTTT. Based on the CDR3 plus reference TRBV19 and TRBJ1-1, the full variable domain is DGGITQSPKYLFRKEGQNVTLSCEQNLNHDAMYWYRQDPGQGLRLIYYSQIVNDFQKGDIAEGYSVSREKKESFPLTVTSAQKNPTAFYLCASIMGGYTEAFFGQGTRLTVV.

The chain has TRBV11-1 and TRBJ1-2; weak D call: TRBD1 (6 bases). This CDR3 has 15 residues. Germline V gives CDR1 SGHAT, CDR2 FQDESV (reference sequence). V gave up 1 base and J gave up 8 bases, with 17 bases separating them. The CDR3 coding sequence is TGTGCCAGCAGCTTAGATGGAGGGGGGCTTGAAGGCTACACCTTC. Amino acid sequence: CASSLDGGGLEGYTF.

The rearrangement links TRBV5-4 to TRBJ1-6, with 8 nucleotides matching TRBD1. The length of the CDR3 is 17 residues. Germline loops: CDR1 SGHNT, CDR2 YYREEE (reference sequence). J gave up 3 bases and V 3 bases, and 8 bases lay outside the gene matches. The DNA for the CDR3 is TGTGCCAGCAGCTCTCCCTCAGGGGGCGACTATAATTCACCCCTCCACTTT. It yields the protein CASSSPSGGDYNSPLHF.

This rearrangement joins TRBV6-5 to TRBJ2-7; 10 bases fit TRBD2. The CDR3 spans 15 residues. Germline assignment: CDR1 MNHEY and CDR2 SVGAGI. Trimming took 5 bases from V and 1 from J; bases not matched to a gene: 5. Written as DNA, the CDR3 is TGTGCCAGCAGTACTAGCGGGATTCCTTCCTACGAGCAGTACTTC. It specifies CASSTSGIPSYEQYF.